One sample yielded the 27 T cell receptor beta chains listed below, sequenced in a study of CD8+ T cells in alopecia areata. The study sorted pooled cutaneous lymph node cells by CD4, CD8alpha, NKG2D, NKG2ACE and other markers. Investigators isolated RNA and reverse transcribed it into cDNA to act as the sequencing template. The table came from immunoSEQ multiplex PCR; TCRdb's copy has only in-frame clones and leaves some out. The sample contains 200,000 to 300,000 clones, none of them singletons. What was sequenced was CD4+ T cells sorted from a lymph node. The source is a C3H/HeJ mouse with alopecia areata. For this mouse line, the MHC haplotype is H2-k.

This clone came up a few times. Mouse gene names apply. The read ends 4 residues shy of where the CDR3 ends; the end is completed using the germline J gene. The sample holds other DNA sequences that translate to the same CDR3. The chain uses TRBV19 and TRBJ2-3; 8 nucleotides line up with TRBD1. After removal of 2 bases from V and 0 bases from J, the junction contained 2 bases not matched to a gene. Germline loops: CDR1 FNHDT, CDR2 SITEND (reference sequence). The CDR3 contains 15 residues. The CDR3 spells CASSIQGASAETLYF. The sequenced CDR3 bases are TGTGCCAGCAGTATTCAGGGGGCTAGTGCAGAA.

A remark on this clone: Genes and germline are mouse. Read coverage stops 3 residues before the CDR3 terminus; the germline J gene supplies the remainder. The chain couples TRBV1 to TRBJ1-6, with a tentative D call TRBD1 (6 bases). TRBJ1-6 is designated an ORF whose function remains uncertain. The CDR3 contains 14 residues. The ends were cut back, 3 bases at V and 8 bases at J, with 11 bases in the middle. CDR1 NSQYPW and CDR2 LRSPGD come from the germline V gene (reference sequence). CDR3: CTCSAARGHSPLYF. The DNA read from the CDR3 is TGCACCTGCAGTGCGGCCAGGGGTCATTCGCCC.

This clone appeared a few times. The gene symbols are mouse symbols. The read ends 4 residues before the CDR3 terminus; that terminus is restored from the germline J gene. The rearrangement links TRBV5 to TRBJ2-5; D might be TRBD1 (6 bases). The CDR3 runs to 14 residues. From germline, CDR1 is LGHNA and CDR2 YNLKQL (reference sequence). The CDR3 sequence is CASSPRDIKDTQYF. The CDR3 bases that were read are TGTGCCAGCAGCCCCCGGGACATAAAAGAC.

Comment on this clone: These gene names are mouse names. The sequenced CDR3 bases are TGTGCCAGCGGTGACCGGACAAATAATTCGCCC. Residues: CASGDRTNNSP. The full CDR3 sequence reads CASGDRTNNSPLYF. The chain recombines TRBV13-2 with TRBJ1-6; tentatively, D is TRBD1 (5 bases). With the read ending 3 residues before the CDR3 end, the germline J gene is used to fill in that end. TRBJ1-6 carries the ORF label, with uncertain function. The length of the CDR3 is 14 residues. Germline CDR1 and CDR2: NNHNN and SYGAGS (reference sequence). The V end was cut by 2 bases, the J end by 5 bases, with 8 bases between.

With respect to this clone: Germline and genes here are mouse. Coverage ceases 4 residues before the CDR3 finishes, and the germline J gene fills in the end. This chain links TRBV13-1 with TRBJ2-5, with TRBD1 matching 11 bases. The CDR3 extends over 16 amino acids. Per the germline V gene, CDR1 is NSHNY and CDR2 is SYGAGN. The sequenced part of the CDR3 DNA is TGTGCCAGCAGTGATGGTAGGGACAGGGGGAAAGAC. Its translation is CASSDGRDRGKD. The whole CDR3 is CASSDGRDRGKDTQYF.

As regards this clone: All gene names here are mouse names. The missing CDR3 end, 4 residues past where the read stops, is filled in from the germline J gene. This same CDR3 is encoded by further DNA sequences in the sample. The gene calls are TRBV13-3 and TRBJ2-7; TRBD2 matches at 10 bases. CDR3 length: 14 amino acids. CDR1 and CDR2 (germline): NNHDY, SYVADS. The CDR3 protein is CASSDDWGGYEQYF. The sequenced CDR3 bases are TGTGCCAGCAGTGATGACTGGGGGGGGTAT.

With respect to this clone: Gene names refer to mouse genes. The read terminates 4 residues before the CDR3 end, so the remaining end is supplied by the germline J gene. The sample holds other DNA sequences that translate to the same CDR3. V usage is TRBV13-3 and J usage is TRBJ2-5, with 9 positions matching TRBD2. The CDR3 has 15 amino acids. The J segment lost 0 bases and the V segment lost 4 bases, leaving 3 bases of the junction unmatched. Germline assignment: CDR1 NNHDY and CDR2 SYVADS. The DNA read from the CDR3 is TGTGCCAGCAGTCGACTGGGGGTTAACCAAGAC. Protein sequence: CASSRLGVNQD. The whole CDR3 protein is CASSRLGVNQDTQYF.

As for this clone: The germline and genes are mouse ones. The sequenced fragment ends 4 residues before the CDR3 boundary, so the rest is inferred from the germline J gene. The chain couples TRBV13-1 to TRBJ1-2; 7 bases agree with TRBD1. Germline lookup yields CDR1 NSHNY and CDR2 SYGAGN. CDR3 length: 12 amino acids. V lost 7 bases to trimming and J lost 3 bases; unmatched junction nucleotides: 3. The sequenced part of the CDR3 DNA is TGTGCCAGCGGAACAGGGGACTCC. Translated, it gives CASGTGDS. The CDR3 in its entirety is CASGTGDSDYTF.

Worth noting for this clone: Genes here carry mouse names. The CDR3 goes on 4 residues after the read ends, and that part is filled in from the germline J gene. The chain employs TRBV13-2 and TRBJ2-1; D uncertain. This CDR3 has 15 residues. Germline CDR1 and CDR2: NNHNN and SYGAGS (reference sequence). V gave up 0 bases and J gave up 2 bases, with 9 bases separating them. CDR3 sequence: CASGDASGYYAEQFF. The CDR3 DNA, read in part, is TGTGCCAGCGGTGATGCATCAGGATACTATGCT.

This clone was counted only a few times. Gene names and germline match the mouse. The sequenced fragment ends 4 residues before the CDR3 boundary, so the rest is inferred from the germline J gene. The V call is TRBV13-1, the J call TRBJ2-7; 12 bases align to TRBD2. V lost 4 bases, J lost 0 bases, and 5 bases stayed unmatched. Per the germline V gene, CDR1 is NSHNY and CDR2 is SYGAGN. CDR3 length: 16 residues. The CDR3 DNA, read in part, is TGTGCCAGCAGTTCTCCGGGACTGGGGGGCTCCTAT. This codes for CASSSPGLGGSY. The full CDR3 sequence reads CASSSPGLGGSYEQYF.

In regard to this clone: Mouse gene names and germline throughout. The read finishes 4 residues shy of the CDR3 end, and the germline J gene is used to complete it. This sequence joins TRBV19 and TRBJ2-7; TRBD2 matches 10 bases. Trimming cost V 0 bases and J 0 bases; bases outside gene matches: 6. This CDR3 has 17 amino acids. From germline, CDR1 is FNHDT and CDR2 SITEND (reference sequence). CDR3 protein: CASSIGTGGRSSYEQYF. The sequenced CDR3 bases are TGTGCCAGCAGTATAGGGACTGGGGGCAGGAGCTCCTAT.

This clone was counted a few times. The gene names given are mouse names. The read comes to an end 4 residues before the CDR3 does, leaving the germline J gene to fill in the end. Other DNA sequences in this specimen translate into the identical CDR3. The J gene is TRBJ2-2, the V gene TRBV31, with a tentative D call TRBD2 (6 bases). The CDR3 loop spans 15 amino acids. The germline V and J ends were trimmed by 0 bases and 0 bases, with 8 bases remaining between them. CDR1 is GKSSPN and CDR2 is SITVG in the germline V gene. This CDR3 is CAWSLGGANTGQLYF. The CDR3 bases that were read are TGTGCCTGGAGTCTTGGGGGAGCAAACACCGGG.

In regard to this clone: Gene names and germline refer to mouse. With the read ending 4 residues before the CDR3 end, the germline J gene is used to fill in that end. The chain combines TRBV29 with TRBJ2-1; the D gene is possibly TRBD1 (5 bases). CDR1 and CDR2 (germline): MSHET, SYDVDS. Trimming took off 3 bases at V and 1 base at J, with 7 bases between the two ends. This CDR3 is built from 14 residues. Incomplete CDR3 DNA: TGTGCTAGCAGTTTGGCAGGGAACTATGCT. This encodes CASSLAGNYA. The full CDR3 sequence reads CASSLAGNYAEQFF.

This clone came up a few times. The genes and germline here are from mouse. The read comes to an end 4 residues before the CDR3 does, leaving the germline J gene to fill in the end. V usage is TRBV13-2 and J usage is TRBJ2-2; D may be TRBD1 (5 bases). V shed 5 bases and J shed 1 base, with 9 bases lying between them. The germline V gene encodes CDR1 NNHNN and CDR2 SYGAGS (reference sequence). This CDR3 has 14 amino acids. CDR3 in amino acids: CASGKRGNTGQLYF. The covered CDR3 bases are TGTGCCAGCGGGAAGAGGGGAAACACCGGG.

A remark on this clone: Gene names denote mouse genes. The read falls 3 residues short of the CDR3 end, and the missing part is taken from the germline J gene. Other DNA sequences in the sample encode the same CDR3. The chain recombines TRBV13-3 with TRBJ1-6; D is perhaps TRBD1 (6 bases). TRBJ1-6 is assigned to the ORF class and has an uncertain function. CDR3 length equals 14 residues. Germline V gene lookup returns CDR1 NNHDY and CDR2 SYVADS. The ends were cut back, 5 bases at V and 4 bases at J, with 10 bases in the middle. CDR3 sequence reads: CASSPGQYNSPLYF. CDR3 DNA, as far as it was read: TGTGCCAGCAGCCCGGGACAATATAATTCGCCC.

This clone was seen more than once but under ten times. The genes and germline here are from mouse. The read halts 4 residues ahead of the CDR3 end, with the missing end drawn from the germline J gene. This chain links TRBV19 with TRBJ2-7, with 8 bases aligning to TRBD1. The CDR3 totals 14 residues. V trimming: 4 bases; J trimming: 3 bases; junction bases outside the gene matches: 6. The germline V gene has CDR1 FNHDT and CDR2 SITEND (reference sequence). The CDR3 is CASSPSGQVYEQYF. The CDR3 bases that were read are TGTGCCAGCAGTCCCTCGGGACAGGTCTAT. The whole variable domain, remainder taken from reference TRBV19 and TRBJ2-7, is GGIITQTPKFLIGQEGQKLTLKCQQNFNHDTMYWYRQDSGKGLRLIYYSITENDLQKGDLSEGYDASREKKSSFSLTVTSAQKNEMAVFLCASSPSGQVYEQYFGPGTRLTVL.

As to this clone: Genes and germline are mouse. The CDR3 goes on 4 residues after the read ends, and that part is filled in from the germline J gene. The genes are TRBV31 and TRBJ2-3; the match to TRBD2 covers 11 bases. Germline V gives CDR1 GKSSPN, CDR2 SITVG. The CDR3 sequence is 16 residues long. V shed 1 base and J 0 bases; nucleotides not matched to a gene: 3. CDR3 residues: CAWSRDWGHSAETLYF. The CDR3 bases that were read are TGTGCCTGGAGTCGGGACTGGGGGCATAGTGCAGAA. The full variable domain, its missing parts supplied by reference TRBV31 and TRBJ2-3, is AQTIHQWPVAEIKAVGSPLSLGCTIKGKSSPNLYWYWQATGGTLQQLFYSITVGQVESVVQLNLSASRPKDDQFILSTEKLLLSHSGFYLCAWSRDWGHSAETLYFGSGTRLTVL.

The sample holds a few counts of this clone. The gene symbols are mouse symbols. The read terminates 3 residues ahead of where the CDR3 ends, so the germline J gene completes it. The chain has TRBV5 and TRBJ1-6, with D tentatively TRBD1 (6 bases). TRBJ1-6 is noted as an ORF with a role that remains uncertain. The CDR3 contains 17 residues. The V end lost 0 bases, the J end lost 2 bases, and 11 bases lay between the germline ends. Germline loops: CDR1 LGHNA, CDR2 YNLKQL (reference sequence). This CDR3 is CASSQDEGGTYNSPLYF. The sequenced part of the CDR3 DNA is TGTGCCAGCAGCCAAGATGAGGGGGGGACCTATAATTCGCCC.

This clone was counted a few times. These gene names are mouse names. The CDR3 end is not reached by the read, which stops 4 residues before it; the germline J gene fills it in. This sample also contains other DNA sequences that code for the same CDR3. The genes are TRBV13-3 and TRBJ2-4; 7 bases are a match to TRBD2. The CDR3 contains 15 residues. The germline gives CDR1 NNHDY, CDR2 SYVADS. V was pared by 0 bases and J by 0 bases, with 1 base of the junction left unmatched. CDR3 DNA, as far as it was read: TGTGCCAGCAGTGATGTGGGGGGAAGTCAAAAC. This sequence encodes CASSDVGGSQN. The complete CDR3 reads CASSDVGGSQNTLYF.

This clone has at least ten counts. Gene and germline names: mouse. The CDR3 end falls 4 residues outside the read, so it is completed with the germline J gene. This sample also contains other DNA sequences that code for the same CDR3. The rearrangement joins TRBV17 to TRBJ2-3; 9 bases match TRBD2. This CDR3 is built from 15 residues. J lost 0 bases, V lost 6 bases, and 4 bases had no gene match. Germline V lookup: CDR1 MNHDT, CDR2 YYDKIL. The CDR3 region is CASSRTGASAETLYF. The sequenced CDR3 bases are TGTGCTAGCAGCAGGACTGGGGCTAGTGCAGAA.

About this clone: Gene names denote mouse genes. The CDR3 goes on 4 residues after the read ends, and that part is filled in from the germline J gene. This chain links TRBV13-3 with TRBJ2-3; D is possibly TRBD1 (6 bases). Germline CDR1 is NNHDY and CDR2 is SYVADS. V was pared by 6 bases and J by 0 bases, with 8 bases between. The CDR3 sequence is 13 residues long. The chain's CDR3 is CASTRGSAETLYF. The sequenced CDR3 bases are TGTGCCAGCACCAGGGGTAGTGCAGAA.

This clone appeared a few times. Gene labels here are mouse ones. Coverage ceases 4 residues before the CDR3 finishes, and the germline J gene fills in the end. The V and J genes are TRBV3 and TRBJ2-5, with TRBD1 matching over 8 bases. Germline CDR1 is SNHLY and CDR2 is FYNGKV (reference sequence). The CDR3 is 15 amino acids. CDR3 DNA, as far as it was read: TGTGCCAGCAGCTACCAGACAGGGGAGGAAGAC. This translates into CASSYQTGEED. The CDR3 in its entirety is CASSYQTGEEDTQYF.

As concerns this clone: These gene names are mouse names. The read ends 4 residues before the CDR3 terminus; that terminus is restored from the germline J gene. V is TRBV13-3 and J is TRBJ2-7; tentatively, D is TRBD2 (8 bases). There are 14 residues in the CDR3. Looked up from germline, CDR1 is NNHDY and CDR2 is SYVADS. The CDR3 reads CASSQGGRVDEQYF. The covered CDR3 bases are TGTGCCAGCAGCCAGGGGGGGCGCGTTGAT.

In this sample, this clone turned up a few times. Mouse names are used for the genes. The read halts 3 residues ahead of the CDR3 end, with the missing end drawn from the germline J gene. The chain uses TRBV1 and TRBJ1-6; no definite D call. TRBJ1-6 is an ORF for which the function is uncertain. The CDR3 sequence is 15 residues long. Germline V CDR1 and CDR2: NSQYPW, LRSPGD (reference sequence). V lost 2 bases to trimming and J lost 4 bases, with 9 bases between them. The CDR3 loop is CTCSAMTKYNSPLYF. The CDR3 DNA, read in part, is TGCACCTGCAGTGCAATGACAAAATATAATTCGCCC.

This clone was counted only a few times. The genes are named according to mouse. The sequenced fragment ends 4 residues before the CDR3 boundary, so the rest is inferred from the germline J gene. This sequence joins TRBV19 and TRBJ1-2; no firm D call. Germline-derived CDR1 and CDR2 are FNHDT and SITEND (reference sequence). The V and J ends lost 5 bases and 0 bases respectively, with 11 bases between them. The CDR3 covers 14 residues. The chain's CDR3 is CASRSWGANSDYTF. Partial CDR3 DNA: TGTGCCAGCAGATCCTGGGGAGCAAACTCC. Full variable domain (remainder filled in from reference TRBV19 and TRBJ1-2): GGIITQTPKFLIGQEGQKLTLKCQQNFNHDTMYWYRQDSGKGLRLIYYSITENDLQKGDLSEGYDASREKKSSFSLTVTSAQKNEMAVFLCASRSWGANSDYTFGSGTRLLVI.

This clone was recorded a few times. The genes are named according to mouse. From the germline J gene comes the end of the CDR3, since the read stops 4 residues before it. V usage is TRBV13-3 and J usage is TRBJ2-2; 7 nucleotides match TRBD2. The V segment lost 1 base and the J segment 4 bases; nucleotides outside the gene matches: 1. This CDR3 has 14 residues. CDR1 and CDR2 from the germline V gene are NNHDY and SYVADS. Partial CDR3 DNA: TGTGCCAGCAGTGATTCTGGGGGCACCGGG. Its translation: CASSDSGGTG. The whole CDR3 sequence is CASSDSGGTGQLYF.

This clone occurred a few times. Mouse names are used for the genes. The read finishes 4 residues shy of the CDR3 end, and the germline J gene is used to complete it. The genes are TRBV1 and TRBJ2-5, with D unclear. From germline, CDR1 is NSQYPW and CDR2 LRSPGD (reference sequence). CDR3 length equals 14 residues. V was shortened by 1 base and J by 3 bases, with 8 bases between the two germline ends. CDR3 bases read: TGCACCTGCAGTGCAGCGGCTGGACAAGAC. Residues: CTCSAAAGQD. The CDR3 in full is CTCSAAAGQDTQYF.